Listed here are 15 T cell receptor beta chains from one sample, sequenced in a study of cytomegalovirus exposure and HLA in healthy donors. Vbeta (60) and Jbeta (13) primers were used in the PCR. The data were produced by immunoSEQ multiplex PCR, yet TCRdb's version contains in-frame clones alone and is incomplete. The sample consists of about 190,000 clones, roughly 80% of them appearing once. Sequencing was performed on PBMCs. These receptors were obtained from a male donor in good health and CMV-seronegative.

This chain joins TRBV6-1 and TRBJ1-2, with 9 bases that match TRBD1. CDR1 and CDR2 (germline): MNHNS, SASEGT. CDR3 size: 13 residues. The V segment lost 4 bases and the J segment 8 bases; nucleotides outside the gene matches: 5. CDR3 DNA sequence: TGTGCCAGCAGTGCGGGACAGGGTGGGGGCTACACCTTC. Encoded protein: CASSAGQGGGYTF.

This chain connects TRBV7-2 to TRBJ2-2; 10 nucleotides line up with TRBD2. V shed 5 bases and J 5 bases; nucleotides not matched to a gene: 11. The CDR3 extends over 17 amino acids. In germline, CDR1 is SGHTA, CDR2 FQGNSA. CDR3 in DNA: TGTGCCAGCAGCCTCCAACTAGCGGGAACGGAGACCGGGGAGCTGTTTTTT. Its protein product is CASSLQLAGTETGELFF.

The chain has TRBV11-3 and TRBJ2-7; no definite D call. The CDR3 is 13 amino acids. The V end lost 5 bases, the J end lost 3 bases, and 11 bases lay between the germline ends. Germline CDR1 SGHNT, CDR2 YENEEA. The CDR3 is CASSLDSNYEQYF. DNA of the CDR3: TGTGCCAGCAGCCTTGACTCAAACTACGAGCAGTACTTC.

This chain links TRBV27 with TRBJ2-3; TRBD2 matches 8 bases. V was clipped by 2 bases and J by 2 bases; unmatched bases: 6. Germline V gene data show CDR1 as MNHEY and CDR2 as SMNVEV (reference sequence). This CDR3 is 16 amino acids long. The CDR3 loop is CASSLVAGGFTDTQYF. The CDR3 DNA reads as TGTGCCAGCAGTTTAGTTGCGGGGGGCTTCACAGATACGCAGTATTTT.

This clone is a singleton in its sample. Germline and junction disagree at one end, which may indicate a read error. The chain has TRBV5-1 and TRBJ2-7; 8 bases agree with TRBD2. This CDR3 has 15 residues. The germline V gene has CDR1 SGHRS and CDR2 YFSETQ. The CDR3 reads CASSLDVAGSYEQYF. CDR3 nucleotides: TGCGCCAGCAGTTTGGACGTAGCGGGATCCTACGAGCAGTACTTC.

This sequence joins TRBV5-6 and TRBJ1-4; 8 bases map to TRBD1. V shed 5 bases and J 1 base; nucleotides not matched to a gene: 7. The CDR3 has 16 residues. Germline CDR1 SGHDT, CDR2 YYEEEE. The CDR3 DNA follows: TGTGCCAGCAGTACCGGGACAGGCCTAACTAATGAAAAACTGTTTTTT. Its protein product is CASSTGTGLTNEKLFF.

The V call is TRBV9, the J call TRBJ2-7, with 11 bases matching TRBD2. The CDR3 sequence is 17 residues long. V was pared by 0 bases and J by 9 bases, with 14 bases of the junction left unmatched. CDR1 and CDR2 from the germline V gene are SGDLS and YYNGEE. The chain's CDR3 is CASSVDPTSGTKTGQYF. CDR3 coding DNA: TGTGCCAGCAGCGTAGACCCGACTAGCGGGACCAAAACTGGGCAGTACTTC.

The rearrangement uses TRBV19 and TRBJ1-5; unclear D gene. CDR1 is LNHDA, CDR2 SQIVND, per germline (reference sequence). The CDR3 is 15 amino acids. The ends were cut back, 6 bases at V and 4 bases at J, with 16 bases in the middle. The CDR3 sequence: CASRPVGSANQPQHF. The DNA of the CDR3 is TGTGCCAGTAGGCCGGTCGGGTCGGCAAATCAGCCCCAGCATTTT.

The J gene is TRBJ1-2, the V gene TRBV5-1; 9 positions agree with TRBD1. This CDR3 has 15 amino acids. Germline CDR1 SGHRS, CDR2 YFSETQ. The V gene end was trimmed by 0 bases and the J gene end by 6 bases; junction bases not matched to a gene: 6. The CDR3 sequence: CASSLEGQGTDGYTF. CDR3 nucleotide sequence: TGCGCCAGCAGCTTGGAAGGACAGGGGACTGATGGCTACACCTTC.

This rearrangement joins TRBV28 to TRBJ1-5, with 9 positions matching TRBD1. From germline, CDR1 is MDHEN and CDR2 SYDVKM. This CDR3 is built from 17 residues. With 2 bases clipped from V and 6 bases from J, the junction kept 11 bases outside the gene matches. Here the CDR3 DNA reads TGTGCCAGCAGTTTAACCGCGGGACAGGGAAGGGGTCAGCCCCAGCATTTT. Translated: CASSLTAGQGRGQPQHF.

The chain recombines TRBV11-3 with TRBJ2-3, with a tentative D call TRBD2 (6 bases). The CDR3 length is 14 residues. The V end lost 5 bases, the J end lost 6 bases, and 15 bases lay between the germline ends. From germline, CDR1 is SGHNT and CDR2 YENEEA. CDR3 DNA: TGTGCCAGCAGCCAACTAGCAGGGACGGATACGCAGTATTTT. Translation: CASSQLAGTDTQYF.

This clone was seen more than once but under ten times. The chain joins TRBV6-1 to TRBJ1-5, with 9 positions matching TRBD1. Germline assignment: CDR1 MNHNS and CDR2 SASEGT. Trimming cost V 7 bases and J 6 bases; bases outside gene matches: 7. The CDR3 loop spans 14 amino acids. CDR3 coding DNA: TGTGCCAGCAATTACAGGGGGCCGGGTCAGCCCCAGCATTTT. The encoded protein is CASNYRGPGQPQHF.

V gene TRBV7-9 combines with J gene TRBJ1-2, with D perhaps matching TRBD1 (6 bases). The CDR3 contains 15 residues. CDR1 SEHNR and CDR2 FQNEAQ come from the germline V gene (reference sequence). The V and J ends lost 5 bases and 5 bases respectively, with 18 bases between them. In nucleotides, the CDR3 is TGTGCCAGCAGCGCAATCAGGGGAAAAGGGTATGGCTACACCTTC. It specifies CASSAIRGKGYGYTF. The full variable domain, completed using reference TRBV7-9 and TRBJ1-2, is DTGVSQNPRHKITKRGQNVTFRCDPISEHNRLYWYRQTLGQGPEFLTYFQNEAQLEKSRLLSDRFSAERPKGSFSTLEIQRTEQGDSAMYLCASSAIRGKGYGYTFGSGTRLTVV.

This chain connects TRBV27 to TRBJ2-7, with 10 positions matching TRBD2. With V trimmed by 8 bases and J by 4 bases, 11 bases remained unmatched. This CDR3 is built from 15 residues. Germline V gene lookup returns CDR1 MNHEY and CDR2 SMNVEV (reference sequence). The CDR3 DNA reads TGTGCCAGCGGGGCTAGCGGGGGTACAGTATACGAGCAGTACTTC. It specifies CASGASGGTVYEQYF.

The CDR3 is CATQGVVYEQYF. The CDR3 nucleotides read TGTGCCACCCAGGGGGTCGTCTACGAGCAGTACTTC. The V and J genes are TRBV28 and TRBJ2-7; TRBD1 matches at 7 bases. Per the germline V gene, CDR1 is MDHEN and CDR2 is SYDVKM. The length of the CDR3 is 12 residues. The V and J ends lost 10 bases and 3 bases, in that order; junction bases with no gene match: 6.